The sequence of this TCR beta chain was determined in a study of cytomegalovirus exposure and HLA in healthy donors. V lost 2 bases and J lost 0, with 14 bases in between. Germline loops: CDR1 LGHNA, CDR2 YSLEER. The CDR3 contains 17 residues. This clone appeared a few times. The PCR ran on 60 Vbeta and 13 Jbeta primers. Produced via immunoSEQ multiplex PCR; TCRdb's table is partial and in-frame only. The sample shows about 160,000 clones, around 82% of them seen only once. The sequenced material came from PBMCs. The rearrangement uses TRBV4-3 and TRBJ1-3; no clear D. This sequence was found in a male donor in good health and CMV-seronegative. This chain's CDR3 is CASSQSARKNSGNTIYF. The CDR3 region has the DNA TGCGCCAGCAGCCAATCTGCCAGGAAAAACTCTGGAAACACCATATATTTT.